The sequence of this T cell receptor (beta chain) was determined in a study of blood T cells in healthy people across ages. Study outcomes and limitations: Estimated diversity, derived from one million T cells, was regarded as an underestimate.

The study isolated at least 6 million PBMCs from each sample. The germline V gene has CDR1 LGHNA and CDR2 YSLEER. V was clipped by 0 bases and J by 0 bases, with 18 bases between them. This CDR3 is 18 amino acids long. The second PCR ran about 6 to 12 cycles with a sample-barcoded 5' primer and J-beta primers. Each cDNA molecule carried a tag from a template-switch adaptor that contained 12 random nucleotides. TCRdb passed the 5' RACE reads through MiXCR, listing each CDR3 protein once. Of over 1,500,000 distinct CDR3 sequences detected, roughly two fifths appear once; the ten largest clones hold 20% to 25%. A word on this clonotype: Antigen specificity is unknown.

This sequence originates from a human donor in good health. Sequenced material: blood. The genes are TRBV4-3 and TRBJ2-7; tentatively, D is TRBD1 or TRBD2 (5 bases each). CDR3 in amino acids: CASSQEVLGTPSSYEQYF. For the CDR3, the DNA is TGCGCCAGCAGCCAAGAAGTGTTGGGGACCCCGAGCTCCTACGAGCAGTACTTC.